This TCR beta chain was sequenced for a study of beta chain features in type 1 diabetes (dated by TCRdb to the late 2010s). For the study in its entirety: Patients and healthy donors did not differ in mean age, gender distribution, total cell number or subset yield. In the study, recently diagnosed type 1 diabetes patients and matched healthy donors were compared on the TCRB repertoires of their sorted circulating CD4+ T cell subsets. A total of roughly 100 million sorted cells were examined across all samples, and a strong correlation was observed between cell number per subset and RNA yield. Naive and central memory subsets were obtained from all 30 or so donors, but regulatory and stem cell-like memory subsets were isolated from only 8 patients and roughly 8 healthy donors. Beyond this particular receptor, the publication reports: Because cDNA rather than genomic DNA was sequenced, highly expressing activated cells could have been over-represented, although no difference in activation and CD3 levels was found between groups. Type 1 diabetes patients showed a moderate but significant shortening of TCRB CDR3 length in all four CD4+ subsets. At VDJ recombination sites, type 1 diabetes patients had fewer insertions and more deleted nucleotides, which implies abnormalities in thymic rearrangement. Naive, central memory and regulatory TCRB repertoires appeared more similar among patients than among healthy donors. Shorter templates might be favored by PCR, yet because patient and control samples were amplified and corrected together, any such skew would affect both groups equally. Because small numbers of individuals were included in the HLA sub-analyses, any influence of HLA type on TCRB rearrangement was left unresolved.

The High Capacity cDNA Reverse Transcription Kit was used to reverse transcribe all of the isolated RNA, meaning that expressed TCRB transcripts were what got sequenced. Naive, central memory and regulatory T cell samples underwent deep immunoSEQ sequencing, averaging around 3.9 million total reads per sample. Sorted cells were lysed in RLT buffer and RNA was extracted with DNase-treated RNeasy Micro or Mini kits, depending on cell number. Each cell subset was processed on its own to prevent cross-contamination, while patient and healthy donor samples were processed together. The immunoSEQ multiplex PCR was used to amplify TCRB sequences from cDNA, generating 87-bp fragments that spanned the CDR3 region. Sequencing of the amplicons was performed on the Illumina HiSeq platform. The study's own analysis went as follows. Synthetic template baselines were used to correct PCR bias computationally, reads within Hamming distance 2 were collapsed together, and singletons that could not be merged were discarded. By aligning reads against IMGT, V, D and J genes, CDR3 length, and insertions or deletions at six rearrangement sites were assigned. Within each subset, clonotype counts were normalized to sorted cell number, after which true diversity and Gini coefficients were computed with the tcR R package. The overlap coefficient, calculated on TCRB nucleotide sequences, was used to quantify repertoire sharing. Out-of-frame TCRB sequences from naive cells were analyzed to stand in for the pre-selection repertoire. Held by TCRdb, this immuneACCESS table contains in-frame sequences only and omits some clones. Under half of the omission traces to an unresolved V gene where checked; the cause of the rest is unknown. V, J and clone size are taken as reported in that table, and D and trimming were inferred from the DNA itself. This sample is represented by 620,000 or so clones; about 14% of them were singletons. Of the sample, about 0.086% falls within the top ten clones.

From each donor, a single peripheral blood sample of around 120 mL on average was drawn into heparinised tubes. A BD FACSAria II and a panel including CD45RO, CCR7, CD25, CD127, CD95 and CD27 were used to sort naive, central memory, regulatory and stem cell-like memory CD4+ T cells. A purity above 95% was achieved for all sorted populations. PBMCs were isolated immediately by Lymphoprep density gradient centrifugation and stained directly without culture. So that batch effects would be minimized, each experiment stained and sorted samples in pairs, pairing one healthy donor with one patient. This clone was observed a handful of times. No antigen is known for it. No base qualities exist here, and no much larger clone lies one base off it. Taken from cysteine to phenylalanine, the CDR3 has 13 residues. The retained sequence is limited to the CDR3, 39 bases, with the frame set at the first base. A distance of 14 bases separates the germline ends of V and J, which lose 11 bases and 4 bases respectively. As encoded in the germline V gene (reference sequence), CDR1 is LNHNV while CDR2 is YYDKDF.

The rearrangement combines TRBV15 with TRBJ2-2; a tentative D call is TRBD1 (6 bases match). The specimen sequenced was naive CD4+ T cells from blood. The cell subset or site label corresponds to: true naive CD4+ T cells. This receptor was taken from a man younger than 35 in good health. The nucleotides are TGTGCCTGCATGGACAGTTTCACCGGGGAGCTGTTTTTT. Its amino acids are CACMDSFTGELFF.